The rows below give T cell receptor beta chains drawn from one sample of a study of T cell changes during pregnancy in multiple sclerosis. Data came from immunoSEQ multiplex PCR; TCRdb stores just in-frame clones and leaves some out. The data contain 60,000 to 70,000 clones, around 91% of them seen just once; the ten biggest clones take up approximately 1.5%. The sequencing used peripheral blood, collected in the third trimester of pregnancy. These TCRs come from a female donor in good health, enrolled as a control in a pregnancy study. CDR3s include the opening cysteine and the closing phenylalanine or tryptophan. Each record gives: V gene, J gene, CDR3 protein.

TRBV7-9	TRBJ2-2	CASSLAGTSQAGELFF
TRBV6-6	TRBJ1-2	CASSSDRNGYTF
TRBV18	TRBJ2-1	CASSAYFGEQFF
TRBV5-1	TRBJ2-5	CASSFGGAGGGGETQYF
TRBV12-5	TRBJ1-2	CASGLDRRLYGYTF
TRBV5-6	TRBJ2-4	CASSRGSHAKNIQYF
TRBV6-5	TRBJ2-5	CASSRLAGQETQYF
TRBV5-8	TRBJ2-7	CASSLRLAGMGEQYF
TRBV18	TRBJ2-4	CASSPIDRAEAKNIQYF
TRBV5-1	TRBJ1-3	CASSLATPNSGNTIYF
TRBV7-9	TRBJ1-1	CASTSFRYGRVTEAFF
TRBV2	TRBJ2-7	CASSGWETYEQYF
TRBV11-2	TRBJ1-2	CASSPTVTGIYGYTF
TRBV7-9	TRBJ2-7	CASSHRVWEQYF
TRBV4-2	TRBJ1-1	CASSQARTGGTEAFF
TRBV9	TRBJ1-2	CASSRQTGQGVNYGYTF
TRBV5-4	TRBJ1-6	CASSLDSSYNSPLHF
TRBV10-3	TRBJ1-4	CAISTGTDEKLFF
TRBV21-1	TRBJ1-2	CASPTPGYRYTF
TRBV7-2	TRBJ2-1	CASSVSGGNEQFF
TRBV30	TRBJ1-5	CAFTDNTNQPQHF
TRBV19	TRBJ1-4	CASSGQKREKLFF
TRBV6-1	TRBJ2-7	CASSEALGGPYEQYF
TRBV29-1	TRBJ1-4	CSVRELNEKLFF
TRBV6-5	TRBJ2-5	CASRTGGTQETQYF
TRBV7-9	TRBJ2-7	CASSPPEQTYEQYF
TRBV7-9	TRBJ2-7	CASSWTGGHEQYF
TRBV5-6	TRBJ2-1	CASSLGQGVMFF
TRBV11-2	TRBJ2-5	CASSLAGSRETQYF
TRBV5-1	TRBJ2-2	CASSPTGHGIGAGELFF
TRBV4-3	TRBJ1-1	CASSQYTGLPTEAFF
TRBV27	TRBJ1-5	CASSLSYPKPTGLRPQHF
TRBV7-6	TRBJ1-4	CASSLAKREKLFF
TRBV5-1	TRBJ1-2	CAIFSRPEIIFQGYGYTF
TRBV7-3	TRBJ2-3	CASSPNIFGTQYF
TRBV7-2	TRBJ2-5	CASSSHGETQYF
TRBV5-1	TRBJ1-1	CASSLELALRAEAFF
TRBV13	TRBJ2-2	CASSLTAGEGKLFF
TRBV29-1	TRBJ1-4	CSVGPGQGISNEKLFF
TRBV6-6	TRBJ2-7	CASRSTYEQYF
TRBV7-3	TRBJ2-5	CASSLSGTGQETQYF
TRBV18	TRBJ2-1	CASSPLGGANEQFF
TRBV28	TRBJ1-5	CASSLATHNQPQHF
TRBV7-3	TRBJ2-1	CASSLGGSEQFF
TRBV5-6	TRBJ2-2	CASSQTGPNTGELFF
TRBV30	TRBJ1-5	CAWGPGQGAEPQHF
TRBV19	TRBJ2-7	CASSPQAGGLSYEQYF
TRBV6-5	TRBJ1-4	CAILGTATNEKLFF
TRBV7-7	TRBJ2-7	CASSSPGQPRREQYF
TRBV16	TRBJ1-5	CASSHRRASSNQPQHF
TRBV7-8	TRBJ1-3	CASSPRGELSGNTIYF
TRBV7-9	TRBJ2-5	CASSPHGGLLQETQYF
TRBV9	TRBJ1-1	CASSVVQNTEAFF
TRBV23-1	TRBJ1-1	CASRVYGNTEAFF
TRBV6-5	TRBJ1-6	CASSYRGRRSPLHF
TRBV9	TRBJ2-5	CASSRDRVQETQYF
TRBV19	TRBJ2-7	CASSDRGYEQYF
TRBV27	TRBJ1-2	CASSLQGNYGYTF
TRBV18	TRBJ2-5	CASSPGTQETQYF